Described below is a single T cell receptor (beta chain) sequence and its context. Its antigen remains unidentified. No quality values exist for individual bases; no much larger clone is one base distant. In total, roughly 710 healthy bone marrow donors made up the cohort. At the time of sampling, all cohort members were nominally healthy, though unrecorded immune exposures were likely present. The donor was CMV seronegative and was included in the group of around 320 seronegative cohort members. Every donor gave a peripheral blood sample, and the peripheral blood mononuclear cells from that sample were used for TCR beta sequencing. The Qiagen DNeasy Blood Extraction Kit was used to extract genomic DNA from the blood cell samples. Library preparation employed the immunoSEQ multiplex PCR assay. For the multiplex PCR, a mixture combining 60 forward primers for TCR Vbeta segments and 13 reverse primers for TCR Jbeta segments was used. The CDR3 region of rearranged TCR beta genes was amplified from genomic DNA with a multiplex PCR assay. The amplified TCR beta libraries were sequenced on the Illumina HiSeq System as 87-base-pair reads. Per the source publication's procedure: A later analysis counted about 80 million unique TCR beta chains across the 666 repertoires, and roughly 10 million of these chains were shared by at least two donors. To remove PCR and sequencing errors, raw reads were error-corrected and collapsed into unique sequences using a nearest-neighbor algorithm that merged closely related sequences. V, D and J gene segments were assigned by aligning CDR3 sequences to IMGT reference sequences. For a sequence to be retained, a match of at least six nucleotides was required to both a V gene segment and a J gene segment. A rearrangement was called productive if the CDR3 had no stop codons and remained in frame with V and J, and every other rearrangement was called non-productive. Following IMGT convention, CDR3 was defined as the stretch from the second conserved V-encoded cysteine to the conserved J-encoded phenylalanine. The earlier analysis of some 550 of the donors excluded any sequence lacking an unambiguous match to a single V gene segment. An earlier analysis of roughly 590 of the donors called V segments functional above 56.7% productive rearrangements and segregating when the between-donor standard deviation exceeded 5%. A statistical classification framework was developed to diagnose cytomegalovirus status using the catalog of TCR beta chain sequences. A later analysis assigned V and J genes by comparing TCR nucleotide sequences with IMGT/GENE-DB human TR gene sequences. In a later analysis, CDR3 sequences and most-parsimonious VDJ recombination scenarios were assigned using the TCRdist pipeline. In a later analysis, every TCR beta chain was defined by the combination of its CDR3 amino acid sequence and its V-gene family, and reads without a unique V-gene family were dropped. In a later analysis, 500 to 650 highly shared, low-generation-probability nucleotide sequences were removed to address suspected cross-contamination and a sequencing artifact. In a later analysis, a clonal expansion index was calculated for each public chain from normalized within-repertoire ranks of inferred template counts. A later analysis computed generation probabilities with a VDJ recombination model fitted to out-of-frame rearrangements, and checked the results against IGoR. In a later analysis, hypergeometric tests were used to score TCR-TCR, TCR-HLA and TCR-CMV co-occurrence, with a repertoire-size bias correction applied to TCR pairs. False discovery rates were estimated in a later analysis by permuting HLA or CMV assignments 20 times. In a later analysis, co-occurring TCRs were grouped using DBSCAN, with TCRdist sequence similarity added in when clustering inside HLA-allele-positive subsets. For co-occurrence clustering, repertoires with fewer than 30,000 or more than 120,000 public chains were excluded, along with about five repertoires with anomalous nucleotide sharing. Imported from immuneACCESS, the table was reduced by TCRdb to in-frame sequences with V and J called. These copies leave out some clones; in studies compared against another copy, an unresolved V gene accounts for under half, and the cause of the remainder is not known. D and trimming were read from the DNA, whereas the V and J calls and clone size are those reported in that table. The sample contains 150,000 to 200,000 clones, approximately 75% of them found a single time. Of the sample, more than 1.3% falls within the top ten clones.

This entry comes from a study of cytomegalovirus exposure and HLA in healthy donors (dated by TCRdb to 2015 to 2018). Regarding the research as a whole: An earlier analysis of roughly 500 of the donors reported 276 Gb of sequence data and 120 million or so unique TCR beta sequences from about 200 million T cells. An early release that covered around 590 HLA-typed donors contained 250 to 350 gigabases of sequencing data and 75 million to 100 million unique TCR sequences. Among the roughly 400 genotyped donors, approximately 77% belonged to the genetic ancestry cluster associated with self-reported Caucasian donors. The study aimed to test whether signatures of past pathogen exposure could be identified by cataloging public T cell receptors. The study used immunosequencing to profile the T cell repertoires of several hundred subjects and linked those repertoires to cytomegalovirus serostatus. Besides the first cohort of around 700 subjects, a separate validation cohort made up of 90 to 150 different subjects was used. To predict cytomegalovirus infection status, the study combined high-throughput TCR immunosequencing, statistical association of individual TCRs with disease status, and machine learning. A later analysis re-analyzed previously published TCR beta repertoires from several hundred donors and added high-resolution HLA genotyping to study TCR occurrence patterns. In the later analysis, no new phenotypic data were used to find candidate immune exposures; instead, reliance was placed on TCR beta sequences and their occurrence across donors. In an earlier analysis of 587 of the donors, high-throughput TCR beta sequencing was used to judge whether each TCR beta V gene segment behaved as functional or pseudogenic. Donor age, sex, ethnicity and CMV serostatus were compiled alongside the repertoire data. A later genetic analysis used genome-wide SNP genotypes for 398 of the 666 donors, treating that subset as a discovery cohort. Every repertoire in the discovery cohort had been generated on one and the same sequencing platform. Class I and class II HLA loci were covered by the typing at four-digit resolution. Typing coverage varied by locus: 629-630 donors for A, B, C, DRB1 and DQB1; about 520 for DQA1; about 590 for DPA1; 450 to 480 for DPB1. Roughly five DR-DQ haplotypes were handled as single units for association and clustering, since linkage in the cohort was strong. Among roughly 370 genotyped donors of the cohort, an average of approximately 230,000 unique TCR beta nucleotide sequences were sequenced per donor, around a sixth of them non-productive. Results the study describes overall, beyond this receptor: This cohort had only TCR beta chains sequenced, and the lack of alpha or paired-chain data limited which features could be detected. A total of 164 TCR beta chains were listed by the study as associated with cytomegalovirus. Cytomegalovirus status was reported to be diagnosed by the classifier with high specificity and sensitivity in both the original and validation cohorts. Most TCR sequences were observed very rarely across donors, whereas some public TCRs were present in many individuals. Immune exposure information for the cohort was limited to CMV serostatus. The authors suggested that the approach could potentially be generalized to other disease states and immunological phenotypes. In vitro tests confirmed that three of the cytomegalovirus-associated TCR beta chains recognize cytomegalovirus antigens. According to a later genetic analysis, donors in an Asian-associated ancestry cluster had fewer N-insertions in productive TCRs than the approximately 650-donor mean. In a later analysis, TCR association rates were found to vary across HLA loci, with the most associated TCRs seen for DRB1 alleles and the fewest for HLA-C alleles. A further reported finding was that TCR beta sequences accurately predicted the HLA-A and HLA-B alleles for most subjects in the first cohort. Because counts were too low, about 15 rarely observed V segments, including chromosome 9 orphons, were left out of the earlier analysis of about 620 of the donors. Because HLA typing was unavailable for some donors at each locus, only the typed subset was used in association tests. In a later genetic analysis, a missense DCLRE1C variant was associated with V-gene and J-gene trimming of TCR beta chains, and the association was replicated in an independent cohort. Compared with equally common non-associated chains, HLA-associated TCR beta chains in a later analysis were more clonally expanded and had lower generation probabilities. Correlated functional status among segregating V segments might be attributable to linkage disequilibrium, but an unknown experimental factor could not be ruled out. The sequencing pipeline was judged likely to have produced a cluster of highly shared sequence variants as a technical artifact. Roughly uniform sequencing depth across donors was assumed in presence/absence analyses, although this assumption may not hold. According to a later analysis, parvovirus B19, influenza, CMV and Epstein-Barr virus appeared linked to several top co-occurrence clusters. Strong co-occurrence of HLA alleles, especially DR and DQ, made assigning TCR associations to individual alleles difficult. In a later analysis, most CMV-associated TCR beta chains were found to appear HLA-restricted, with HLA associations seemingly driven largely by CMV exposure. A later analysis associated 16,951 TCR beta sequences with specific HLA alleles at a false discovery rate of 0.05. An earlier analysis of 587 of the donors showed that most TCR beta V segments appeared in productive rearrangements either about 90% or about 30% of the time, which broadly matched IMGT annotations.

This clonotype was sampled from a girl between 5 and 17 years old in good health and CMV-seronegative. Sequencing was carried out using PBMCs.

Here is the DNA: TGTGCCAGCAGCACGACAGGGCTCGAGCAGTACTTC. This codes for CASSTTGLEQYF. Recombination joined TRBV7-9 with TRBJ2-7; 7 central bases correspond to TRBD1. Germline trimming amounts to 5 bases on V and 6 bases on J, with 4 as the count of junction bases outside the gene matches. The CDR3 contains 12 residues, cysteine and phenylalanine counted. Left in the record is the CDR3 DNA by itself, 36 bases read in frame from the first base. According to the germline V gene (reference sequence), CDR1 reads SEHNR and CDR2 reads FQNEAQ.